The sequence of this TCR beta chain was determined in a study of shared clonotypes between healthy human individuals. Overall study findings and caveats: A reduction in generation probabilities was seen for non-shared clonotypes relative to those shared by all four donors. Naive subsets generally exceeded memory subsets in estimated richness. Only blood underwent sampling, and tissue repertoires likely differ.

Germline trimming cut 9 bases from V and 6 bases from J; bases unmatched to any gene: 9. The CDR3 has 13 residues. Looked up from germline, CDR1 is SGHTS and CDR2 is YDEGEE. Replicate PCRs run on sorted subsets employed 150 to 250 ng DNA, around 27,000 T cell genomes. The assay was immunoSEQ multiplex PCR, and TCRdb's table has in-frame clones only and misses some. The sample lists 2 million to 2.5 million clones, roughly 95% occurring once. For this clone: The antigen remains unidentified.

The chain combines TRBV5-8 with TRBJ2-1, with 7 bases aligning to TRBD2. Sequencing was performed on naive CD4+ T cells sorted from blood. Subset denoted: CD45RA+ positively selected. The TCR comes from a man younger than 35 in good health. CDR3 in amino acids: CAMQASGGNEQFF. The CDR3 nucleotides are TGTGCCATGCAGGCTAGCGGAGGCAATGAGCAGTTCTTC. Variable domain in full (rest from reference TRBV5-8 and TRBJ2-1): EAGVTQSPTHLIKTRGQQATLRCSPISGHTSVYWYQQALGLGLQFLLWYDEGEERNRGNFPPRFSGRQFPNYSSELNVNALELEDSALYLCAMQASGGNEQFFGPGTRLTVL.